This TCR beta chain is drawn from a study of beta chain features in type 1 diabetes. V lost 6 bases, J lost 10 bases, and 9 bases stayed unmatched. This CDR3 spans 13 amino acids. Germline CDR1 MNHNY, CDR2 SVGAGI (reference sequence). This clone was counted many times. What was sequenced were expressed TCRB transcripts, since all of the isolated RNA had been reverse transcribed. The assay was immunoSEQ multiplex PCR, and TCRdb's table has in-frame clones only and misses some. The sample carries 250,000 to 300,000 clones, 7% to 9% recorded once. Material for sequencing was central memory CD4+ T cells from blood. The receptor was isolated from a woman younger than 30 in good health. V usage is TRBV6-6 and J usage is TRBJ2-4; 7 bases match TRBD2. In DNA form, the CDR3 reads TGTGCCAGCAGCCCCGGACTAGTTAGTATTCAGTACTTC. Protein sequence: CASSPGLVSIQYF.